This TCR beta chain was obtained from a study of cytomegalovirus exposure and HLA in healthy donors. As regards this clone: Its target is not known.

Primers included in the PCR were 60 Vbeta and 13 Jbeta primers. This table comes from immunoSEQ multiplex PCR, and its TCRdb copy is limited to in-frame clones, with some not included. The top ten hold 1.5% to 2% of the sample, which has some 70,000 clones, roughly four fifths seen once. The germline CDR1 and CDR2 sequences are SGDLS and YYNGEE. The V end lost 3 bases, the J end lost 5 bases, and 21 bases lay between the germline ends. The CDR3 sequence is 17 residues long. Study results and caveats: The only immune exposure information that was available was CMV serostatus. Associated with HLA alleles at 0.05 false discovery rate in a later analysis were some 16,000 TCR beta sequences. In an earlier analysis, most TCR beta V segments were productive about 87% or about 30% of the time.

This TCR derives from a young man in good health and CMV-seronegative. The gene calls are TRBV9 and TRBJ1-5, with D possibly being TRBD1 (5 bases). The sample comprised PBMCs. DNA for the CDR3: TGTGCCAGCAGCGCTTCATTCAGGACAAAAATACATCAGCCCCAGCATTTT. Translated: CASSASFRTKIHQPQHF.